This record covers a single T cell receptor beta chain. Its antigen is as yet unknown. From the 5' RACE reads, TCRdb called clonotypes with MiXCR, one entry per CDR3 protein. The table records hundreds of thousands of distinct CDR3 sequences, around 27% of them present only once. Trimming took off 7 bases at V and 1 base at J, with 13 bases between the two ends. The CDR3 runs 14 residues. These data come from a study of T-cell memory formation after mild COVID-19. Findings and limits, study-wide: Whereas later expanders leaned CD4+, clones contracting day 15 to 85 showed a balanced CD4/CD8 makeup.

This sequence was found in an adult woman who had mild COVID-19 (a few samples of this study predate the infection). Cell type and time point are not known. The chain joins TRBV12-3 or TRBV12-4 to TRBJ1-1; the D is unclear. The sequenced sample consisted of PBMCs or a T cell subset sorted from them (not recorded which). The CDR3 protein is CASILGTGNTEAFF. The DNA of the CDR3 is TGTGCCAGCATTCTCGGCACGGGGAACACTGAAGCTTTCTTT.